The source of this T cell receptor beta chain is a study of blood T cell repertoires in COVID-19. Study details: From the United States, Italy and Spain came samples of acute and convalescent COVID-19. Sources were T cells, B-cell-depleted T cells, or PBMCs; the material itself was cDNA or gDNA.

Profiled with immunoSEQ multiplex PCR; TCRdb holds only in-frame clones, not every one. Altogether over 200,000 clones are present, approximately 83% being singletons, with the ten largest covering roughly 30%. The CDR3 loop spans 13 amino acids. Trimming removed 1 base at V and 7 bases at J, with 10 bases between. Per germline, CDR1 LNHDA and CDR2 SQIVND (reference sequence). Source material: peripheral blood. This receptor was identified in a man between 35 and 55 years old with acute or convalescent COVID-19. The gene calls are TRBV19 and TRBJ2-5; a weak D match, TRBD2 (5 bases). The CDR3 coding sequence is TGTGCCAGTAGTATAGCGGGGATCGGGACCCAGTACTTC. It translates to CASSIAGIGTQYF. Using reference TRBV19 and TRBJ2-5 for the parts outside the CDR3, the full variable domain is DGGITQSPKYLFRKEGQNVTLSCEQNLNHDAMYWYRQDPGQGLRLIYYSQIVNDFQKGDIAEGYSVSREKKESFPLTVTSAQKNPTAFYLCASSIAGIGTQYFGPGTRLLVL.